The source of this T cell receptor (beta chain) is a study of blood T cell repertoires in COVID-19. Across the study: PBMCs, B-cell-depleted T cells, or T cells were the source of the cDNA or gDNA that made up the material.

Trimming pared 8 bases from V and 2 bases from J, leaving 17 bases between. This CDR3 is 15 amino acids long. The germline V gene has CDR1 MNHEY and CDR2 SVGAGI. In the original analysis: For nucleated cells, counts were estimated from reference gene primer amplification. The protocol was immunoSEQ multiplex PCR, while the TCRdb copy is restricted to in-frame clones and leaves out a portion. V and J calls and clone size are those listed in that table; D and trimming were worked out from the DNA. The table includes some 180,000 clones, around 88% detected once. This TCR came from a woman aged 70-85 years who had recovered from COVID-19. This rearrangement joins TRBV6-5 to TRBJ2-3; D gene ambiguous. Sequencing was carried out using peripheral blood. CDR3 DNA: TGTGCCAGCGTTTCCGAGCCTACGTACACAGATACGCAGTATTTT. This translates into CASVSEPTYTDTQYF.